A single sample gave rise to the 2 T cell receptor beta chains below, sequenced in a study of cytomegalovirus exposure and HLA in healthy donors (TCRdb year 2017). The protocol used for the library was the immunoSEQ multiplex PCR assay. A mixture of 60 forward primers for TCR Vbeta segments and 13 reverse primers for TCR Jbeta segments was used in the multiplex PCR. In its TCRdb copy, this immuneACCESS table keeps in-frame sequences only and misses some clones. Where compared with another copy, unresolved V genes explain less than half of these, and the others have no known cause. The sample table lists about 61,000 clones, about 90% of them with a count of one. The ten largest clones capture approximately 1.5% of the sample. Material: PBMCs. The receptors come from a man aged 18-30 years in good health and CMV-seronegative.

The V call is TRBV11-3, the J call TRBJ2-7, with D perhaps matching TRBD2 (5 bases). The CDR3 loop spans 15 amino acids. Germline CDR1 SGHNT, CDR2 YENEEA. V shed 4 bases and J shed 2 bases, with 15 bases lying between them. The CDR3 DNA reads as TGTGCCAGCAGCTCGAGGGCATCGGGCCCCTACGAGCAGTACTTC. Residues: CASSSRASGPYEQYF.

The chain uses TRBV18 and TRBJ1-2, with D maybe TRBD1 (5 bases). This CDR3 contains 15 residues. The germline CDR1 and CDR2 sequences are KGHSH and LQKENI. The V and J ends lost 5 bases and 2 bases respectively, with 15 bases between them. CDR3 in DNA: TGTGCCAGCTCAGCGGGGGAACGGACGAACTATGGCTACACCTTC. Protein product: CASSAGERTNYGYTF.